The T cell receptor beta chain described here comes from a study of CD8+ T cells in alopecia areata. Study-level background: Oral tofacitinib, 5 to 10 mg twice daily, was given in an open-label trial. Tofacitinib therapy lasting 6 to 18 months was followed by 6 months off drug.

The treatment is: oral pan-JAK inhibitor, 5-10 mg twice daily. Peripheral blood and lesional scalp punch biopsies were taken from alopecia areata patients. PBMC-derived CD4+ and CD8+ T cells were sorted. CDR3 length: 16 amino acids. With V trimmed by 5 bases and J by 0 bases, 9 bases remained unmatched. Germline V lookup: CDR1 SGHDN, CDR2 FVKESK. Reverse transcription of extracted RNA yielded cDNA, which provided the sequencing template. TCRdb keeps only in-frame clones here, not all; method: immunoSEQ multiplex PCR. The table includes about 280,000 clones, about 62% detected once. The chain recombines TRBV14 with TRBJ2-5, with 7 bases identical to TRBD2. This clonotype was sampled from a human donor with alopecia areata. Sequenced here: CD4+ T cells sorted from blood, sampled at week 24, from a patient treated with tofacitinib. The chain's CDR3 is CASSAGGFGYQETQYF. CDR3 sequence (DNA): TGTGCCAGCAGCGCCGGGGGGTTCGGTTACCAAGAGACCCAGTACTTC.